The T cell receptor beta chain under discussion was sequenced for a study of T cells in Graves' hyperthyroidism and ophthalmopathy. Patients aged 18 to 65 had newly diagnosed hyperthyroidism that had lasted under 2 months. Uncontrolled infection, other autoimmune disease, pregnancy or lactation led to exclusion. RNA transcripts served as the template for amplifying TCR beta CDR3 regions. An initial round of RT-PCR targeting the TCR CDR3 relied on the HTBI primer set. Each CDR3 protein gets one entry after TCRdb re-called the multiplex PCR reads with MiXCR. The sample holds approximately 330,000 distinct CDR3 sequences; 20% to 25% are singletons and the top ten take under 55%. This clonotype was detected ten times or more. The CDR3 runs to 15 residues. Germline trimming cut 4 bases from V and 4 bases from J; bases unmatched to any gene: 10. Germline CDR1 is SGHTA and CDR2 is FQGNSA.

The sample comprised blood. This chain uses TRBV7-2 with TRBJ2-7; TRBD2 agrees at 7 bases. This TCR derives from a woman aged 45 to 65 with Graves' hyperthyroidism. CDR3 sequence (DNA): TGTGCCAGCAGCTCCGCCGGGGGGAGGGCGTACGAGCAGTACTTC. Translating it yields CASSSAGGRAYEQYF.